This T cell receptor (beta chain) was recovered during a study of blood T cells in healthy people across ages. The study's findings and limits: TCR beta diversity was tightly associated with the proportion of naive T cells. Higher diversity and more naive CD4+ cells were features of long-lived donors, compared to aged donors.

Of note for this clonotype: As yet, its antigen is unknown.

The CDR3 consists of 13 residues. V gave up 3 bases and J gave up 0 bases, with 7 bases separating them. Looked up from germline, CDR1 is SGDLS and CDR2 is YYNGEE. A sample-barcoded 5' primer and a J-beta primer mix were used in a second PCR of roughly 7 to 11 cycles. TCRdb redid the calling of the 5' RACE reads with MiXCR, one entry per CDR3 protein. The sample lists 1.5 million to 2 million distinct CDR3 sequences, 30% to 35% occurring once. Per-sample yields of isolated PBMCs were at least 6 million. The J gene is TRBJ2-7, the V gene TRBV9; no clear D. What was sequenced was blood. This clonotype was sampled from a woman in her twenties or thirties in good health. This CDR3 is CASSGSDSYEQYF. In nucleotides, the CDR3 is TGTGCCAGCAGCGGGAGCGACTCCTACGAGCAGTACTTC.